This entry lists 23 T cell receptor beta chains sequenced from one sample in a study of blood T cells in healthy people across ages. Alongside a J-beta primer mix, a sample-barcoded 5' primer served in a second PCR lasting about 7 to 11 cycles. Using its own MiXCR run on the 5' RACE reads, TCRdb lists one record per CDR3 protein. The top ten hold 5% to 7% of the sample, which has roughly 1,300,000 distinct CDR3 sequences, 59% seen once. Sequenced: blood. These receptors were obtained from a man aged 18 to 35 in good health.

This clonotype has only a few counts. The J gene is TRBJ2-3, the V gene TRBV29-1, with 10 positions matching TRBD1. The CDR3 is 13 amino acids. V shed 8 bases and J 5 bases; nucleotides not matched to a gene: 7. CDR1 is SQVTM and CDR2 is ANQGSEA in the germline V gene. This chain's CDR3 is CSIGDRGGDTQYF. The CDR3 DNA is TGCAGCATTGGGGACAGGGGCGGAGATACGCAGTATTTT.

Only a few counts were recorded for this clonotype. The chain is built from TRBV20-1 and TRBJ2-5, with D unresolved. This CDR3 spans 8 amino acids. Germline CDR1 DFQATT, CDR2 SNEGSKA (reference sequence). CDR3 DNA: TGCCCCCCTGGGACCCAGTACTTC. Protein product: CPPGTQYF.

The V call is TRBV20-1, the J call TRBJ2-1, with 11 bases that match TRBD2. Per the germline V gene, CDR1 is DFQATT and CDR2 is SNEGSKA (reference sequence). CDR3 length: 13 amino acids. With V trimmed by 6 bases and J by 4 bases, 2 bases remained unmatched. The DNA of the CDR3 is TGCAGTGCCGGGACTAGCGGATACAATGAGCAGTTCTTC. This codes for CSAGTSGYNEQFF.

This clonotype was observed a handful of times. The chain employs TRBV4-3 and TRBJ2-7, with a weak D call TRBD1 (6 bases). This CDR3 region has 15 residues. V lost 0 bases and J 2 bases, leaving 11 bases between the germline ends. From germline, CDR1 is LGHNA and CDR2 YSLEER. CDR3 in amino acids: CASSQEVGQTYEQYF. CDR3 coding DNA: TGCGCCAGCAGCCAAGAAGTCGGACAGACCTACGAGCAGTACTTC.

The chain uses TRBV6-1 and TRBJ2-7, with D uncertain. Looked up from germline, CDR1 is MNHNS and CDR2 is SASEGT. V lost 7 bases to trimming and J lost 3 bases, with 16 bases between them. This CDR3 is built from 14 residues. The CDR3 loop is CASNDGKSNYEQYF. The CDR3 nucleotides read TGTGCCAGCAACGACGGAAAATCAAACTACGAGCAGTACTTC.

This chain connects TRBV29-1 to TRBJ1-2, with D unclear. The CDR3 contains 12 residues. Trimming pared 7 bases from V and 6 bases from J, leaving 15 bases between. Germline V lookup: CDR1 SQVTM, CDR2 ANQGSEA. The CDR3 loop reads CSAARGTHGYTF. The CDR3 region has the DNA TGCAGCGCTGCTCGGGGTACGCATGGCTACACCTTC.

The chain couples TRBV20-1 to TRBJ2-7, with 8 bases matching TRBD1. The CDR3 contains 15 residues. The germline V gene encodes CDR1 DFQATT and CDR2 SNEGSKA (reference sequence). The J segment lost 1 base and the V segment lost 0 bases, leaving 5 bases of the junction unmatched. CDR3 coding DNA: TGCAGTGCTAGAGACGGGACAGGCGATTCCTACGAGCAGTACTTC. Translation gives CSARDGTGDSYEQYF.

The chain employs TRBV5-1 and TRBJ2-3, with TRBD2 identical over 8 bases. The trim removed 3 bases at V and 8 bases at J, leaving 17 bases unmatched. Germline CDR1 is SGHRS and CDR2 is YFSETQ. The CDR3 runs to 17 residues. CDR3 residues: CASSSSQAGAVEGTQYF. In nucleotides, the CDR3 is TGCGCCAGCAGCTCTTCGCAAGCGGGAGCCGTTGAGGGTACGCAGTATTTT.

In DNA, the CDR3 is TGTGCCAGCAGCGCGGGGGGCGGGACCAATGAGCAGTTCTTC. It is translated as CASSAGGGTNEQFF. The gene calls are TRBV12-3 or TRBV12-4 and TRBJ2-1, with 8 positions matching TRBD2. The CDR3 loop spans 14 amino acids. J was trimmed by 6 bases and V by 6 bases; bases with no gene match: 7.

The J gene is TRBJ2-3, the V gene TRBV4-3; D possibly uses TRBD1 or TRBD2 (6 bases each). The V end was cut by 4 bases, the J end by 4 bases, with 15 bases between. Per germline, CDR1 LGHNA and CDR2 YSLEER. The CDR3 sequence is 15 residues long. In nucleotides, the CDR3 is TGCGCCAGCAGCCCTTGGCAGGGGAGGTCAGATACGCAGTATTTT. Translation: CASSPWQGRSDTQYF.

The chain joins TRBV12-3 or TRBV12-4 to TRBJ2-5; D is perhaps TRBD2 (5 bases). This CDR3 comprises 14 residues. V was clipped by 5 bases and J by 0 bases, with 10 bases between them. CDR3 in amino acids: CASSPGDYQETQYF. The DNA for the CDR3 is TGTGCCAGCAGTCCCGGGGATTACCAAGAGACCCAGTACTTC.

As DNA, the CDR3 is TGTGCCATCAGTGGTGGAGACAGGGGGGTCGCTGAAGCTTTCTTT. This sequence encodes CAISGGDRGVAEAFF. The chain combines TRBV10-3 with TRBJ1-1, with 9 bases that match TRBD1. Germline lookup yields CDR1 ENHRY and CDR2 SYGVKD. V was clipped by 4 bases and J by 6 bases; unmatched bases: 9. The CDR3 runs to 15 residues.

The chain joins TRBV12-3 or TRBV12-4 to TRBJ1-2; D is possibly TRBD1 (5 bases). Between the trimmed V and J ends, which lost 11 bases and 6 bases, there was a span of 16 bases. This CDR3 has 12 amino acids. CDR3 sequence (DNA): TGTGCCGGCAACCCTGGGGGGGATGGCTACACCTTC. This encodes CAGNPGGDGYTF.

The gene calls are TRBV20-1 and TRBJ2-7; 7 positions agree with TRBD1. Germline V lookup: CDR1 DFQATT, CDR2 SNEGSKA (reference sequence). The CDR3 contains 14 residues. The junction had 9 bases not matched to a gene; V was cut back by 5 bases and J by 2 bases. CDR3 DNA sequence: TGCAGTGCTCCCGGGACAGCTAACCCCTACGAGCAGTACTTC. Residues: CSAPGTANPYEQYF.

This clonotype was recorded a few times. V gene TRBV4-1 combines with J gene TRBJ2-3, with a possible D match to TRBD1 (5 bases). Germline V gene lookup returns CDR1 MGHRA and CDR2 YSYEKL. Trimming stripped 1 base from V and 4 bases from J, with 9 bases between. This CDR3 comprises 14 residues. CDR3 protein: CASSQVGQADTQYF. The CDR3 DNA reads as TGCGCCAGCAGCCAAGTTGGACAAGCAGATACGCAGTATTTT.

In this sample, this clonotype turned up a few times. The rearrangement uses TRBV29-1 and TRBJ2-1; 9 nucleotides agree with TRBD2. Trimming at V came to 0 bases and at J to 3 bases, leaving 9 bases not matched to a gene. Germline CDR1 is SQVTM and CDR2 is ANQGSEA. CDR3 length: 17 residues. CDR3 residues: CSVEDQEREAFYNEQFF. The CDR3 coding sequence is TGCAGCGTTGAAGATCAAGAGCGGGAGGCCTTCTACAATGAGCAGTTCTTC.

V gene TRBV20-1 combines with J gene TRBJ1-5, with no clear D. CDR1 and CDR2 (germline): DFQATT, SNEGSKA (reference sequence). The CDR3 extends over 16 amino acids. The V gene lost 2 bases and the J gene lost 0 bases, with 14 bases spanning the gap. The chain's CDR3 is CSARSPGDNSNQPQHF. For the CDR3, the DNA is TGCAGTGCTAGAAGCCCTGGGGATAATAGCAATCAGCCCCAGCATTTT.

For the CDR3, the DNA is TGTGCCAGCAGCCCAGGCGGGGGGCATCAGTACGAGCAGTACTTC. Its translation is CASSPGGGHQYEQYF. This sequence joins TRBV7-9 and TRBJ2-7; 8 bases fit TRBD2. The V gene end was trimmed by 5 bases and the J gene end by 4 bases; junction bases not matched to a gene: 10. The germline gives CDR1 SEHNR, CDR2 FQNEAQ (reference sequence). This CDR3 has 15 amino acids.

V is TRBV4-2 and J is TRBJ2-7; 7 positions match TRBD1. J gave up 9 bases and V 2 bases, and 4 bases lay outside the gene matches. Germline assignment: CDR1 LGHNA and CDR2 YNFKEQ. The CDR3 is 12 residues long. The CDR3 coding sequence is TGTGCCAGCAGCCAACCGGGACAGTGGCAGTACTTC. Translation: CASSQPGQWQYF.

The chain combines TRBV10-3 with TRBJ2-1; D not certain. Germline CDR1 reads ENHRY; CDR2 reads SYGVKD. This CDR3 spans 13 amino acids. V was pared by 6 bases and J by 0 bases, with 6 bases between. The chain's CDR3 is CAISESSYNEQFF. The CDR3 DNA follows: TGTGCCATCAGCGAGAGCTCCTACAATGAGCAGTTCTTC.

The chain recombines TRBV5-5 with TRBJ2-1; perhaps TRBD1 as D (5 bases). The CDR3 runs 12 residues. V lost 4 bases and J lost 7, with 9 bases in between. Per the germline V gene, CDR1 is SGHKS and CDR2 is YYEKEE (reference sequence). CDR3 amino acids: CASSRQPNEQFF. CDR3 DNA sequence: TGTGCCAGCAGCCGACAGCCTAATGAGCAGTTCTTC.

This clonotype has only a few counts. The chain couples TRBV29-1 to TRBJ2-1; a weak D match, TRBD2 (6 bases). V was pared by 8 bases and J by 0 bases, with 17 bases between. This CDR3 has 15 residues. The germline V gene encodes CDR1 SQVTM and CDR2 ANQGSEA. CDR3 sequence (DNA): TGCAGCACAGGTTTTGGGGGGTACTCCTACAATGAGCAGTTCTTC. This sequence encodes CSTGFGGYSYNEQFF.

The rearrangement links TRBV12-3 or TRBV12-4 to TRBJ1-5; no firm D call. V was pared by 6 bases and J by 0 bases, with 12 bases between. There are 15 residues in the CDR3. CDR3 nucleotide sequence: TGTGCCAGCAGCCTTGACGGTGATAGCAATCAGCCCCAGCATTTT. Protein product: CASSLDGDSNQPQHF.